A single sample gave rise to the 26 T cell receptor beta chains below, sequenced in a study of blood T cell repertoires in COVID-19. TCRdb's copy holds only in-frame clones and misses some; the assay was immunoSEQ multiplex PCR. The sample yields approximately 90,000 clones, 86% seen once. Sequencing was performed on peripheral blood. These receptors were collected from an elderly man with active or convalescent COVID-19.

The chain links TRBV2 to TRBJ2-7, with 10 bases fitting TRBD2. The ends lost 1 base at V and 3 bases at J; junction bases unmatched: 3. Per germline, CDR1 SNHLY and CDR2 FYNNEI. The CDR3 runs to 15 residues. The DNA of the CDR3 is TGTGCCAGCAGTGAAGGGCTAGCGGGGGTCTACGAGCAGTACTTC. Its translation is CASSEGLAGVYEQYF.

The rearrangement joins TRBV27 to TRBJ2-7; maybe TRBD1 (6 bases). This CDR3 comprises 16 residues. V gave up 5 bases and J gave up 0 bases, with 17 bases separating them. Per the germline V gene, CDR1 is MNHEY and CDR2 is SMNVEV (reference sequence). The CDR3 DNA follows: TGTGCCAGCAGTCGAGGCGCAGGGGCGAGCTCCTACGAGCAGTACTTC. Protein: CASSRGAGASSYEQYF.

This clone is a singleton in its sample. The V gene is TRBV4-3, the J gene TRBJ1-2, with 8 bases identical to TRBD1. This CDR3 has 14 residues. Looked up from germline, CDR1 is LGHNA and CDR2 is YSLEER. The V gene end was trimmed by 4 bases and the J gene end by 2 bases; junction bases not matched to a gene: 3. The CDR3 loop is CASSRRGQNYGYTF. The CDR3 bases are TGCGCCAGCAGCCGCAGGGGGCAAAACTATGGCTACACCTTC.

This clone was seen once. The chain has TRBV24-1 and TRBJ2-1; 7 nucleotides agree with TRBD2. CDR3 size: 16 residues. After removal of 3 bases from V and 9 bases from J, the junction contained 13 bases not matched to a gene. Germline V gene sequence: CDR1 KGHDR, CDR2 SFDVKD. The CDR3 is CATSDTLAVNPGEQFF. The CDR3 DNA sequence: TGTGCCACCAGTGATACCCTAGCGGTTAACCCGGGTGAGCAGTTCTTC.

The chain employs TRBV6-2 or TRBV6-3 and TRBJ2-7, with 11 bases identical to TRBD2. Per the germline V gene, CDR1 is MNHEY and CDR2 is SVGEGT. The J segment lost 0 bases and the V segment lost 4 bases, leaving 8 bases of the junction unmatched. The length of the CDR3 is 17 residues. This CDR3 reads CASSFPTSGISSYEQYF. The DNA for the CDR3 is TGTGCCAGCAGTTTTCCGACTAGCGGGATTAGCTCCTACGAGCAGTACTTC.

The chain uses TRBV7-3 and TRBJ1-2; D might be TRBD1 (6 bases). Germline-derived CDR1 and CDR2 are SGHTA and FQGTGA. V was pared by 1 base and J by 3 bases, with 12 bases between. The CDR3 extends over 15 amino acids. The CDR3 sequence is CASSLIGGADYGYTF. In DNA form, the CDR3 reads TGTGCCAGCAGCTTAATTGGGGGGGCAGACTATGGCTACACCTTC.

This sequence joins TRBV19 and TRBJ2-1, with TRBD2 identical over 14 bases. With 6 bases clipped from V and 9 bases from J, the junction kept 7 bases outside the gene matches. Germline lookup yields CDR1 LNHDA and CDR2 SQIVND (reference sequence). This CDR3 spans 15 amino acids. CDR3: CASSPGTSGSREQFF. CDR3 coding DNA: TGTGCCAGTAGCCCCGGGACTAGCGGGAGTCGTGAGCAGTTCTTC. The full variable domain, with the rest looked up from reference TRBV19 and TRBJ2-1, is DGGITQSPKYLFRKEGQNVTLSCEQNLNHDAMYWYRQDPGQGLRLIYYSQIVNDFQKGDIAEGYSVSREKKESFPLTVTSAQKNPTAFYLCASSPGTSGSREQFFGPGTRLTVL.

This clone was seen a single time. The rearrangement uses TRBV7-9 and TRBJ1-6, with 10 positions matching TRBD1. CDR1 is SEHNR, CDR2 FQNEAQ, per germline (reference sequence). The junction had 9 bases not matched to a gene; V was cut back by 3 bases and J by 10 bases. The CDR3 spans 16 residues. CDR3 region: CASSFPSGTGDSPLHF. CDR3 coding DNA: TGTGCCAGCAGCTTCCCATCCGGGACAGGGGACTCACCCCTCCACTTT. The full variable domain, rest sourced from reference TRBV7-9 and TRBJ1-6, is DTGVSQNPRHKITKRGQNVTFRCDPISEHNRLYWYRQTLGQGPEFLTYFQNEAQLEKSRLLSDRFSAERPKGSFSTLEIQRTEQGDSAMYLCASSFPSGTGDSPLHFGNGTRLTVT.

The V gene is TRBV2, the J gene TRBJ2-7; 10 bases map to TRBD2. The germline gives CDR1 SNHLY, CDR2 FYNNEI. V gave up 6 bases and J gave up 7 bases; unmatched junction bases: 12. The CDR3 runs to 15 residues. Here the CDR3 DNA reads TGTGCCAGCAGCCGGGGGCTAGCGGGAGCCAGAGAGCAGTACTTC. Translation: CASSRGLAGAREQYF.

This sequence joins TRBV19 and TRBJ2-3; the D gene is possibly TRBD2 (5 bases). CDR1 and CDR2 from the germline V gene are LNHDA and SQIVND (reference sequence). With 6 bases removed from V and 5 bases from J, the gap between germline ends came to 6 bases. The CDR3 has 11 residues. CDR3 sequence (DNA): TGTGCCAGTAGAGAGGGAGATACGCAGTATTTT. Its translation is CASREGDTQYF. Drawing the rest from reference TRBV19 and TRBJ2-3, the complete variable domain is DGGITQSPKYLFRKEGQNVTLSCEQNLNHDAMYWYRQDPGQGLRLIYYSQIVNDFQKGDIAEGYSVSREKKESFPLTVTSAQKNPTAFYLCASREGDTQYFGPGTRLTVL.

This chain connects TRBV5-4 to TRBJ1-1, with unresolved D. The germline V gene has CDR1 SGHNT and CDR2 YYREEE (reference sequence). CDR3 size: 13 residues. V was cut by 0 bases and J by 1 base, with 4 bases left in between. The CDR3 DNA follows: TGTGCCAGCAGCTTGGTTCGGAACACTGAAGCTTTCTTT. This codes for CASSLVRNTEAFF.

V usage is TRBV3-1 (or the pseudogene TRBV3-2) and J usage is TRBJ2-7; 8 bases are shared with TRBD1. The junction had 11 bases not matched to a gene; V was cut back by 7 bases and J by 3 bases. Germline lookup yields CDR1 LGHDT and CDR2 YNNKEL (reference sequence). CDR3 length equals 15 residues. In DNA, the CDR3 is TGTGCCAGCACCCGAGGGCAGGGGGCGCTCTACGAGCAGTACTTC. Translating it yields CASTRGQGALYEQYF.

The chain combines TRBV4-2 with TRBJ1-4; tentative D call: TRBD1 (6 bases). The CDR3 sequence is 15 residues long. V was clipped by 0 bases and J by 8 bases, with 13 bases between them. The germline gives CDR1 LGHNA, CDR2 YNFKEQ. CDR3 DNA: TGTGCCAGCAGCCAAGAAAACAGGGAGTTGGAAAAACTGTTTTTT. Protein: CASSQENRELEKLFF.

A single count supports this clone. The chain employs TRBV5-1 and TRBJ1-1; no definite D call. CDR1 is SGHRS, CDR2 YFSETQ, per germline. The CDR3 is made up of 14 amino acids. Deletions cut 2 bases from V and 0 bases from J, with 8 bases between. The CDR3 DNA is TGCGCCAGCAGCTTCAACAGCATGAACACTGAAGCTTTCTTT. Its translation: CASSFNSMNTEAFF. The full variable domain, completed using reference TRBV5-1 and TRBJ1-1, is KAGVTQTPRYLIKTRGQQVTLSCSPISGHRSVSWYQQTPGQGLQFLFEYFSETQRNKGNFPGRFSGRQFSNSRSEMNVSTLELGDSALYLCASSFNSMNTEAFFGQGTRLTVV.

The genes are TRBV5-1 and TRBJ2-1; maybe TRBD2 (6 bases). This CDR3 has 15 residues. CDR1 and CDR2 (germline): SGHRS, YFSETQ. V dropped 0 bases and J dropped 8 bases, with 15 bases sitting between them. CDR3 sequence: CASSLGGGIGDEQFF. CDR3 in DNA: TGCGCCAGCAGCTTGGGTGGCGGGATAGGCGATGAGCAGTTCTTC.

The chain uses TRBV21-1 and TRBJ1-1. TRBV21-1 is noted as a pseudogene. The CDR3 spans 16 residues. CDR3 sequence: CASSKFRTGSNTEAFF. The CDR3 coding sequence is TGTGCCAGCAGCAAATTCCGGACGGGATCGAACACTGAAGCTTTCTTT.

The chain combines TRBV5-1 with TRBJ2-5, with TRBD1 matching 10 bases. The CDR3 covers 15 residues. V was pared by 0 bases and J by 3 bases, with 2 bases of the junction left unmatched. In germline, CDR1 is SGHRS, CDR2 YFSETQ. The CDR3 here is CASSLAGTGEETQYF. DNA of the CDR3: TGCGCCAGCAGCTTGGCCGGGACAGGGGAAGAGACCCAGTACTTC.

As for this clone: The identical CDR3 is also encoded by other nucleotide sequences in the sample. The V call is TRBV18, the J call TRBJ1-4, with TRBD1 matching 8 bases. The V and J ends lost 2 bases and 7 bases, in that order; junction bases with no gene match: 3. Germline V gene sequence: CDR1 KGHSH, CDR2 LQKENI. The CDR3 is 14 amino acids. This chain's CDR3 is CASSPGQGGEKLFF. The CDR3 DNA sequence: TGTGCCAGCTCACCAGGACAGGGTGGTGAAAAACTGTTTTTT. The full variable domain, in which reference TRBV18 and TRBJ1-4 provide the parts outside the CDR3, is NAGVMQNPRHLVRRRGQEARLRCSPMKGHSHVYWYRQLPEEGLKFMVYLQKENIIDESGMPKERFSAEFPKEGPSILRIQQVVRGDSAAYFCASSPGQGGEKLFFGSGTQLSVL.

J is TRBJ1-1 and V is TRBV2; 8 bases are a match to TRBD1. Germline V gene data show CDR1 as SNHLY and CDR2 as FYNNEI. The CDR3 has 13 amino acids. The junction had 7 bases not matched to a gene; V was cut back by 9 bases and J by 4 bases. This CDR3 reads CASLQGAGTEAFF. The CDR3 coding sequence is TGTGCCAGTCTTCAGGGGGCGGGCACTGAAGCTTTCTTT.

V and J are TRBV11-2 and TRBJ2-7; no reliable D call. The CDR3 covers 15 residues. CDR1 is SGHAT and CDR2 is FQNNGV in the germline V gene. V lost 0 bases and J 0 bases, leaving 9 bases between the germline ends. This CDR3 reads CASSLDFTHSYEQYF. In nucleotides, the CDR3 is TGTGCCAGCAGCTTAGATTTTACTCACTCCTACGAGCAGTACTTC.

V usage is TRBV9 and J usage is TRBJ2-1; unclear D gene. CDR3 length: 13 residues. Trimming took 0 bases from V and 10 from J, leaving 11 bases between them. The germline V gene encodes CDR1 SGDLS and CDR2 YYNGEE. CDR3 amino acids: CASSVVGSPEQFF. Here the CDR3 DNA reads TGTGCCAGCAGCGTAGTCGGTTCCCCGGAGCAGTTCTTC. Combining the CDR3 with reference TRBV9 and TRBJ2-1 gives the whole variable domain DSGVTQTPKHLITATGQRVTLRCSPRSGDLSVYWYQQSLDQGLQFLIQYYNGEERAKGNILERFSAQQFPDLHSELNLSSLELGDSALYFCASSVVGSPEQFFGPGTRLTVL.

The chain combines TRBV7-9 with TRBJ1-3; D is unresolved. V was cut by 1 base and J by 8 bases, with 15 bases left in between. The CDR3 covers 15 residues. Germline CDR1 and CDR2: SEHNR and FQNEAQ (reference sequence). The DNA of the CDR3 is TGTGCCAGCAGCTTAGAGCGGGCCACCCAGGACACCATATATTTT. It is translated as CASSLERATQDTIYF.

The chain is built from TRBV5-1 and TRBJ2-1; the match to TRBD2 covers 9 bases. J gave up 5 bases and V 4 bases, and 10 bases lay outside the gene matches. The CDR3 sequence is 16 residues long. The V gene's germline CDR1 is SGHRS and CDR2 YFSETQ. Here the CDR3 DNA reads TGCGCCAGCAGCCCCACCACTAGCGGGCCTAACAATGAGCAGTTCTTC. Translating gives CASSPTTSGPNNEQFF.

The chain couples TRBV3-1 (or the pseudogene TRBV3-2) to TRBJ1-1, with D possibly matching TRBD1 (6 bases). CDR3 length: 13 amino acids. V gave up 4 bases and J gave up 5 bases, with 11 bases separating them. Looked up from germline, CDR1 is LGHDT and CDR2 is YNNKEL (reference sequence). Here the CDR3 DNA reads TGTGCCAGCAGCCGGGGGCCAATGACTGAAGCTTTCTTT. Its translation is CASSRGPMTEAFF.

The chain carries TRBV5-6 and TRBJ1-1; weak D call: TRBD1 (5 bases). The CDR3 is 13 residues long. Trimming pared 2 bases from V and 2 bases from J, leaving 7 bases between. Germline lookup yields CDR1 SGHDT and CDR2 YYEEEE. CDR3 sequence (DNA): TGTGCCAGCAGCTTTACAGGTAACACTGAAGCTTTCTTT. Protein sequence: CASSFTGNTEAFF.

The chain has TRBV2 and TRBJ1-6; 7 nucleotides agree with TRBD1. CDR1 SNHLY and CDR2 FYNNEI come from the germline V gene. The ends lost 5 bases at V and 1 base at J; junction bases unmatched: 2. This CDR3 comprises 15 residues. For the CDR3, the DNA is TGTGCCAGCAGTAAACAGGGGTCCTATAATTCACCCCTCCACTTT. Its protein is CASSKQGSYNSPLHF.